This paragraph covers one T cell receptor beta chain sequence. This entry comes from a study of blood T cell repertoires in COVID-19. On the study more broadly: The United States, Italy and Spain supplied acute and convalescent COVID-19 samples.

Living in roughly 23 US areas, the participants were between roughly 18 and 89 years of age. Generated by immunoSEQ multiplex PCR, the TCRdb table keeps only in-frame clones and is missing some. The sample consists of roughly 250,000 clones, around 87% of them appearing once. The sequenced sample was PBMCs or T cells enriched from blood (not recorded which). The receptor was isolated from a woman aged 50 to 60 who had recovered from COVID-19.

As DNA, the CDR3 is TGTGCCAGCAGTTACCTCGATGGCTACACCTTC. This sequence encodes CASSYLDGYTF. The chain combines TRBV6-6 with TRBJ1-2; no clear D gene. The V end lost 2 bases, the J end lost 6 bases, and 4 bases lay between the germline ends. Germline V lookup: CDR1 MNHNY, CDR2 SVGAGI (reference sequence). This CDR3 is built from 11 residues.